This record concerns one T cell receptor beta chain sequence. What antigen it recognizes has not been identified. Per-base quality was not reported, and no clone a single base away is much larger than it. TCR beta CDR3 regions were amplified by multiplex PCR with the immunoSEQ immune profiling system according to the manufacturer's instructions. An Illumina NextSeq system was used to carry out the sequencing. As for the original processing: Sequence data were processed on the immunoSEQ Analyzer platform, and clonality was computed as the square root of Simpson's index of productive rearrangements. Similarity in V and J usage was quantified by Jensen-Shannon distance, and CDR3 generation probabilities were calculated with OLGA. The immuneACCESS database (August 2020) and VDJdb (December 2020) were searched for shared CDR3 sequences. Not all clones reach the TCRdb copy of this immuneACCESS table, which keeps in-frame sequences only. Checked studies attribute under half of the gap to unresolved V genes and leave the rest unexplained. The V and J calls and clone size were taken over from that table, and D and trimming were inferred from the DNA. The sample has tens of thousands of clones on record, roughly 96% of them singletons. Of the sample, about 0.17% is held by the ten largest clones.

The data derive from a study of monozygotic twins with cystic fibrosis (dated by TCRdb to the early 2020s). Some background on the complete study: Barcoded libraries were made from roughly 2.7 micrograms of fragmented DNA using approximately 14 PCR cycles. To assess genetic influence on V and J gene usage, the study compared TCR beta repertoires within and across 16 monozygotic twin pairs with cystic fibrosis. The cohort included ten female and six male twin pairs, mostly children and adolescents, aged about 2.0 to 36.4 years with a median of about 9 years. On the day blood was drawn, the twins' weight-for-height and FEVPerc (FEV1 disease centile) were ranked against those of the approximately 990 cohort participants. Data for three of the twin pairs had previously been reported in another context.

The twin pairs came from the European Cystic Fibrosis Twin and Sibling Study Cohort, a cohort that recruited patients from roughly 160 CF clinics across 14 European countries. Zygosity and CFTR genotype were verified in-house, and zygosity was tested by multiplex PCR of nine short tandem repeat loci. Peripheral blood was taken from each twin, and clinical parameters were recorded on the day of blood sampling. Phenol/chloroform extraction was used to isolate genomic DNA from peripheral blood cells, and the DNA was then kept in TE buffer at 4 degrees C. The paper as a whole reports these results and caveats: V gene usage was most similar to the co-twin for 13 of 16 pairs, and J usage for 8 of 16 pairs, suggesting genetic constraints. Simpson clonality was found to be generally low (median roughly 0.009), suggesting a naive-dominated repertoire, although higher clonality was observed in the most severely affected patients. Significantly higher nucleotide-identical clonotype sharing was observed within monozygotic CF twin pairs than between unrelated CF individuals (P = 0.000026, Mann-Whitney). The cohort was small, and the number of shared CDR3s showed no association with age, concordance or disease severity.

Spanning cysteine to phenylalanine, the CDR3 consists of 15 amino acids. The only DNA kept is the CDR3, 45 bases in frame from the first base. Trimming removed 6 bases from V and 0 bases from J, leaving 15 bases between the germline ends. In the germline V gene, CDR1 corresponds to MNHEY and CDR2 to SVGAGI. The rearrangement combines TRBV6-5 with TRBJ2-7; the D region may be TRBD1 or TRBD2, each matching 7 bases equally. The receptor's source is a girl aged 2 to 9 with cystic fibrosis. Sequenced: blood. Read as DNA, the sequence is TGTGCCAGCAGCCTGAGCGGGGACAGCTCCTACGAGCAGTACTTC. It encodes CASSLSGDSSYEQYF.